Following are 22 T cell receptor beta chains from one sample sequenced in a study of blood T cell repertoires in COVID-19. Assay used: immunoSEQ multiplex PCR; TCRdb lists only in-frame clones, some missing. Found here are under 200,000 clones, approximately 80% of them singletons; the top ten hold around 3.7%. The sequencing sample was made of PBMCs or T cells enriched from blood (not recorded which). These receptors were obtained from a woman aged 60-75 years who had recovered from COVID-19.

This chain uses TRBV3-1 (or the pseudogene TRBV3-2) with TRBJ1-1, with D tentatively TRBD1 (6 bases). This CDR3 is 15 amino acids long. V gave up 2 bases and J gave up 6 bases, with 16 bases separating them. CDR1 and CDR2 (germline): LGHDT, YNNKEL (reference sequence). CDR3 nucleotides: TGTGCCAGCAGCCAATCGCACAGGGTTGGCGCTGAAGCTTTCTTT. It specifies CASSQSHRVGAEAFF.

Only one count was recorded for this clone. The genes are TRBV14 and TRBJ1-2; no reliable D call. Trimming cost V 0 bases and J 2 bases, with 16 bases left between them. This CDR3 spans 17 amino acids. Germline V gene sequence: CDR1 SGHDN, CDR2 FVKESK. In nucleotides, the CDR3 is TGTGCCAGCAGCCAAGATCTCGTTTACAGACGAAACTATGGCTACACCTTC. Its translation is CASSQDLVYRRNYGYTF.

The chain joins TRBV12-3 or TRBV12-4 to TRBJ2-1; perhaps TRBD1 as D (6 bases). Trimming removed 6 bases at V and 8 bases at J, with 11 bases between. The CDR3 extends over 12 amino acids. The CDR3 region has the DNA TGTGCCAGCAGGTTACAGGGCTATGAGCAGTTCTTC. As protein: CASRLQGYEQFF.

For this clone: This specimen includes other DNA sequences encoding the same CDR3. This chain joins TRBV18 and TRBJ1-1; 8 bases agree with TRBD1. Germline CDR1 and CDR2: KGHSH and LQKENI. With 6 bases clipped from V and 1 base from J, the junction kept 4 bases outside the gene matches. The CDR3 is 14 residues long. CDR3 protein: CASSLDRGNTEAFF. Here the CDR3 DNA reads TGTGCCAGCTCCCTCGACAGGGGGAACACTGAAGCTTTCTTT. Based on the CDR3 plus reference TRBV18 and TRBJ1-1, the full variable domain is NAGVMQNPRHLVRRRGQEARLRCSPMKGHSHVYWYRQLPEEGLKFMVYLQKENIIDESGMPKERFSAEFPKEGPSILRIQQVVRGDSAAYFCASSLDRGNTEAFFGQGTRLTVV.

The rearrangement uses TRBV28 and TRBJ2-7; 9 positions agree with TRBD1. CDR1 and CDR2 from the germline V gene are MDHEN and SYDVKM. With V trimmed by 5 bases and J by 4 bases, 3 bases remained unmatched. The CDR3 is 13 residues long. The CDR3 sequence is CASSGTGRYEQYF. CDR3 sequence (DNA): TGTGCCAGCAGTGGGACAGGGCGTTACGAGCAGTACTTC.

The V call is TRBV7-3, the J call TRBJ2-2; perhaps TRBD2 as D (5 bases). This CDR3 has 16 residues. Per germline, CDR1 SGHTA and CDR2 FQGTGA. Trimming removed 1 base at V and 2 bases at J, with 11 bases between. The DNA of the CDR3 is TGTGCCAGCAGCTTAAATGGACTCTCTAACACCGGGGAGCTGTTTTTT. Encoded protein: CASSLNGLSNTGELFF.

The V and J genes are TRBV27 and TRBJ1-5; TRBD1 is a possible D gene (5 bases). Germline CDR1 MNHEY, CDR2 SMNVEV (reference sequence). CDR3 length: 14 residues. V was trimmed by 4 bases and J by 6 bases, leaving 13 bases between them. DNA of the CDR3: TGTGCCAGCAGTTCCCAGGGCGGGGTTCAGCCCCAGCATTTT. Translated, it gives CASSSQGGVQPQHF.

The chain employs TRBV27 and TRBJ2-7; possible D gene TRBD2, 6 bases. Germline CDR1 reads MNHEY; CDR2 reads SMNVEV (reference sequence). This CDR3 spans 15 amino acids. Trimming took 2 bases from V and 9 from J, leaving 20 bases between them. CDR3 in amino acids: CASSLRQGGLGVQYF. CDR3 in DNA: TGTGCCAGCAGTTTAAGGCAGGGAGGTTTGGGGGTGCAGTACTTC.

V usage is TRBV10-2 and J usage is TRBJ2-3; TRBD2 matches at 10 bases. Looked up from germline, CDR1 is WSHSY and CDR2 is SAAADI. The CDR3 is 14 amino acids. V shed 7 bases and J 4 bases; nucleotides not matched to a gene: 5. The CDR3 DNA is TGCGCCAGCATTAGGACTAGCGGAGCAGATACGCAGTATTTT. It yields the protein CASIRTSGADTQYF.

The CDR3 DNA reads TGTGCCAGCTCTCGTGTTCTTCACTATGGCTACACCTTC. It yields the protein CASSRVLHYGYTF. The chain couples TRBV12-3 or TRBV12-4 to TRBJ1-2; D is ambiguous. This CDR3 comprises 13 residues. Trimming took 8 bases from V and 3 from J, leaving 13 bases between them.

This sequence joins TRBV7-2 and TRBJ2-7; the D gene is possibly TRBD2 (7 bases). V was clipped by 3 bases and J by 0 bases, with 9 bases between them. The CDR3 is 14 residues long. Germline V gives CDR1 SGHTA, CDR2 FQGNSA. The CDR3 DNA reads as TGTGCCAGCAGCTTCGGGGGGCGCTCCTACGAGCAGTACTTC. It encodes CASSFGGRSYEQYF. The complete variable domain, with remaining parts taken from reference TRBV7-2 and TRBJ2-7, reads GAGVSQSPSNKVTEKGKDVELRCDPISGHTALYWYRQSLGQGLEFLIYFQGNSAPDKSGLPSDRFSAERTGGSVSTLTIQRTQQEDSAVYLCASSFGGRSYEQYFGPGTRLTVT.

The chain has TRBV2 and TRBJ1-1; 8 positions match TRBD1. The CDR3 has 14 amino acids. Per germline, CDR1 SNHLY and CDR2 FYNNEI. V gave up 8 bases and J gave up 5 bases; unmatched junction bases: 10. CDR3 sequence: CASDRGGPKTEAFF. CDR3 nucleotide sequence: TGTGCCAGCGACAGGGGCGGTCCCAAGACTGAAGCTTTCTTT.

The chain couples TRBV21-1 to TRBJ2-7; TRBD1 was called by the table and not checked on the DNA. TRBV21-1 is a pseudogene locus. The CDR3 is 17 residues long. The CDR3 sequence is CASSKAGDDRQGHEQYF. Here the CDR3 DNA reads TGTGCCAGCAGCAAAGCGGGGGACGACCGACAGGGCCACGAGCAGTACTTC.

This clone has only a few counts. This chain joins TRBV24-1 and TRBJ2-7, with D perhaps matching TRBD1 (5 bases). This CDR3 is 14 amino acids long. V lost 9 bases to trimming and J lost 1 base, with 15 bases between them. Per germline, CDR1 KGHDR and CDR2 SFDVKD. DNA for the CDR3: TGTGCCACCCAGAGAAATGGGGCTTCCTACGAGCAGTACTTC. This encodes CATQRNGASYEQYF.

The gene calls are TRBV29-1 and TRBJ2-5; no firm D call. The germline CDR1 and CDR2 sequences are SQVTM and ANQGSEA. The ends were cut back, 6 bases at V and 5 bases at J, with 16 bases in the middle. The CDR3 runs to 13 residues. As DNA, the CDR3 is TGCAGCGTCCAAGCCATCCTGAGGGAGACCCAGTACTTC. Translation gives CSVQAILRETQYF.

This chain joins TRBV5-5 and TRBJ1-2; 10 bases agree with TRBD1. The CDR3 spans 14 residues. Germline V gene data show CDR1 as SGHKS and CDR2 as YYEKEE (reference sequence). After removal of 1 base from V and 6 bases from J, the junction contained 3 bases not matched to a gene. The CDR3 loop reads CASSLRTGGDGYTF. Written as DNA, the CDR3 is TGTGCCAGCAGCTTGAGGACAGGGGGAGATGGCTACACCTTC.

The chain joins TRBV24-1 to TRBJ2-1; TRBD1 aligns across 9 bases. Germline V lookup: CDR1 KGHDR, CDR2 SFDVKD. There are 14 residues in the CDR3. The junction had 8 bases not matched to a gene; V was cut back by 6 bases and J by 9 bases. The CDR3 nucleotides are TGTGCCACCAGTCCCCCAACGACAGGGGGTGAGCAGTTCTTC. Translation gives CATSPPTTGGEQFF.

J is TRBJ1-2 and V is TRBV5-8; a weak D match, TRBD1 (5 bases). The length of the CDR3 is 15 residues. V lost 0 bases to trimming and J lost 4 bases, with 13 bases between them. The germline CDR1 and CDR2 sequences are SGHTS and YDEGEE. This CDR3 is CASSLVGVSGYGYTF. The CDR3 region has the DNA TGTGCCAGCAGCTTGGTAGGGGTCTCTGGCTATGGCTACACCTTC.

The chain's CDR3 is CASSIGEVRSSNQPQHF. For the CDR3, the DNA is TGTGCCAGCAGCATTGGCGAGGTCCGTAGTAGCAATCAGCCCCAGCATTTT. The chain carries TRBV5-6 and TRBJ1-5; D gene ambiguous. CDR3 size: 17 residues. Germline V gene data show CDR1 as SGHDT and CDR2 as YYEEEE. Trimming cost V 4 bases and J 0 bases, with 17 bases left between them. Drawing the rest from reference TRBV5-6 and TRBJ1-5, the complete variable domain is DAGVTQSPTHLIKTRGQQVTLRCSPKSGHDTVSWYQQALGQGPQFIFQYYEEEERQRGNFPDRFSGHQFPNYSSELNVNALLLGDSALYLCASSIGEVRSSNQPQHFGDGTRLSIL.

The V call is TRBV7-8, the J call TRBJ1-2; TRBD1 is a possible D gene (6 bases). Germline V gene data show CDR1 as SGHVS and CDR2 as FQNEAQ. The CDR3 totals 14 residues. V lost 0 bases, J lost 6 bases, and 11 bases lay in between. The CDR3 DNA reads as TGTGCCAGCAGCTTAGCCCATTACAGGGATGGCTACACCTTC. It translates to CASSLAHYRDGYTF. Looking up the rest from reference TRBV7-8 and TRBJ1-2 gives the full variable domain: GAGVSQSPRYKVAKRGQDVALRCDPISGHVSLFWYQQALGQGPEFLTYFQNEAQLDKSGLPSDRFFAERPEGSVSTLKIQRTQQEDSAVYLCASSLAHYRDGYTFGSGTRLTVV.

The V gene is TRBV11-1, the J gene TRBJ2-3; TRBD1 matches at 12 bases. The CDR3 is 16 residues long. Germline-derived CDR1 and CDR2 are SGHAT and FQDESV (reference sequence). The J segment lost 6 bases and the V segment lost 5 bases, leaving 9 bases of the junction unmatched. The CDR3 DNA reads as TGTGCCAGCAGCCCAATGGGGGACAGGGGGCGGGATACGCAGTATTTT. Its protein product is CASSPMGDRGRDTQYF.

This clone was counted a few times. V usage is TRBV30 and J usage is TRBJ2-7; 12 bases are shared with TRBD2. This CDR3 is built from 16 residues. Trimming cost V 1 base and J 6 bases; bases outside gene matches: 10. The germline V gene encodes CDR1 GTSNPN and CDR2 SVGIG (reference sequence). This chain's CDR3 is CAWSGNLAGGPGEQYF. CDR3 bases: TGTGCCTGGAGTGGCAACCTAGCGGGGGGGCCCGGCGAGCAGTACTTC.